This T cell receptor (beta chain) was recorded in a study of cytomegalovirus exposure and HLA in healthy donors. Across the whole study: The Caucasian-associated ancestry cluster contained approximately 81% of the approximately 400 genotyped donors.

Germline assignment: CDR1 SGHRS and CDR2 YFSETQ. This CDR3 comprises 14 residues. V was clipped by 0 bases and J by 14 bases; unmatched bases: 8. The PCR ran on 60 Vbeta and 13 Jbeta primers. Profiling relied on immunoSEQ multiplex PCR, and the TCRdb table lists in-frame clones only, not all of them. Of 220,000 or so clones in the sample, approximately 79% are singletons; the top ten hold 1.5% to 2%. Study-level findings and limits: Earlier analysis looked at TCR beta V segments, and most were productive about 90% or about 30% of the time. In vitro assays verified that three CMV-associated chains recognized CMV antigens specifically. Follow-up analysis later connected one missense variant in DCLRE1C with trimming of TCR beta V- and J-genes.

As regards this clone: No antigen is known for it.

The chain uses TRBV5-1 and TRBJ2-3, with 11 bases aligning to TRBD1. The receptor was derived from a man in his forties or fifties in good health and CMV-seronegative. The sequenced sample was PBMCs. The CDR3 DNA reads as TGCGCCAGCAGCTTGGAAGGACAGGGGGCTTTTCGGTATTTT. Translated, it gives CASSLEGQGAFRYF.